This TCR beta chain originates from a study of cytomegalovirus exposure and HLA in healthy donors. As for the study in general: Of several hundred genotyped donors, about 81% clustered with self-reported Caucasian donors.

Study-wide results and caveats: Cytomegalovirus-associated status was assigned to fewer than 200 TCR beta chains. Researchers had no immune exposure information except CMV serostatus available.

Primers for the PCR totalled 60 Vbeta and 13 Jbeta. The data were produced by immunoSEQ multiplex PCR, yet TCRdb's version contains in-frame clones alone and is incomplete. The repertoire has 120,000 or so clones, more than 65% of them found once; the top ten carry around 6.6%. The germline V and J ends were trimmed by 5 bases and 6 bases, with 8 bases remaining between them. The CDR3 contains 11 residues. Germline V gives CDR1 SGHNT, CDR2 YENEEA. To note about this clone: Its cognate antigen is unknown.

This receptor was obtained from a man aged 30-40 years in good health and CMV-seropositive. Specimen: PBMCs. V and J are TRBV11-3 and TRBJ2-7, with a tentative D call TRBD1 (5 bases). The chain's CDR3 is CASSRTGEQYF. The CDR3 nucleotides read TGTGCCAGCAGCCGTACAGGCGAGCAGTACTTC.